The rows below give T cell receptor beta chains drawn from one sample of a study of identical twins. TCRdb re-called the 5' RACE reads through MiXCR, storing one row per CDR3 protein. The profile covers approximately 190,000 distinct CDR3 sequences, with about 16% appearing a single time and about 38% taken by the ten largest. In addition, the sample was reused for a study of T cells expressing NK-cell markers.

Input material: CD8+ T cells sorted from blood. The receptors here all came from a woman between 18 and 29 years old in good health. CDR3s include the opening cysteine and the closing phenylalanine or tryptophan. D genes are given only for firm matches. Only part of the rows carry a size: once, few, many, or a class if the clone is expanded.

CDR3aa: CATSSPIEAFF
CDR3nt: TGTGCCACCAGCAGTCCTATTGAAGCTTTCTTT
v_gene: TRBV15
abundance: few
j_gene: TRBJ1-1
d_gene: NA

CDR3aa: CATSQQGRINEQFF
CDR3nt: TGTGCCACCAGCCAACAAGGTCGGATCAATGAGCAGTTCTTC
v_gene: TRBV15
abundance: NA
j_gene: TRBJ2-1
d_gene: NA

CDR3aa: CASSGRVGANVLTF
CDR3nt: TGTGCCAGCAGCGGACGTGTTGGGGCCAACGTCCTGACTTTC
v_gene: TRBV9
abundance: NA
j_gene: TRBJ2-6
d_gene: NA

CDR3aa: CSVEPDGTQYF
CDR3nt: TGCAGCGTTGAGCCTGATGGTACGCAGTATTTT
v_gene: TRBV29-1
abundance: many
j_gene: TRBJ2-3
d_gene: NA

CDR3aa: CAISEVRSQNDFTGANVLTF
CDR3nt: TGTGCCATCAGTGAGGTTAGGAGCCAAAACGATTTCACTGGGGCCAACGTCCTGACTTTC
v_gene: TRBV10-3
abundance: NA
j_gene: TRBJ2-6
d_gene: NA

CDR3aa: CASRGRRDTF
CDR3nt: TGTGCCAGCAGGGGGAGGAGAGACACCTTC
v_gene: TRBV2
abundance: NA
j_gene: TRBJ1-2
d_gene: NA

CDR3aa: CSARDGTSGPQETQYF
CDR3nt: TGCAGTGCTAGAGATGGCACTAGCGGGCCCCAAGAGACCCAGTACTTC
v_gene: TRBV20-1
abundance: few
j_gene: TRBJ2-5
d_gene: TRBD2

CDR3aa: CASSASGPF
CDR3nt: TGTGCCAGCAGCGCTTCAGGTCCCTTC
v_gene: TRBV9
abundance: NA
j_gene: TRBJ1-2
d_gene: NA

CDR3aa: CASSPNGETQYF
CDR3nt: TGTGCCAGCAGTCCCAATGGGGAGACCCAGTACTTC
v_gene: TRBV27
abundance: few
j_gene: TRBJ2-5
d_gene: NA

CDR3aa: CASSYSRGVGYEQYF
CDR3nt: TGTGCCAGCAGTTACTCCCGGGGAGTGGGCTACGAGCAGTACTTC
v_gene: TRBV6-5
abundance: NA
j_gene: TRBJ2-7
d_gene: NA

CDR3aa: CASSPTGGNTIYF
CDR3nt: TGTGCCAGCAGTCCGACAGGGGGAAACACCATATATTTT
v_gene: TRBV6-6
abundance: few
j_gene: TRBJ1-3
d_gene: TRBD1

CDR3aa: CASSLGMYEQYF
CDR3nt: TGTGCCAGCAGCTTAGGGATGTACGAGCAGTACTTC
v_gene: TRBV11-2
abundance: few
j_gene: TRBJ2-7
d_gene: NA

CDR3aa: CASSSGFYEQYF
CDR3nt: TGTGCCAGCAGCTCGGGATTCTACGAGCAGTACTTC
v_gene: TRBV5-6
abundance: NA
j_gene: TRBJ2-7
d_gene: NA

CDR3aa: CASSDSTGGSTDTQYF
CDR3nt: TGTGCCAGCAGTGACTCTACCGGGGGAAGCACAGATACGCAGTATTTT
v_gene: TRBV6-4
abundance: few
j_gene: TRBJ2-3
d_gene: NA

CDR3aa: CASQRHTNTEAFF
CDR3nt: TGTGCCAGCCAAAGGCATACGAACACTGAAGCTTTCTTT
v_gene: TRBV7-6
abundance: few
j_gene: TRBJ1-1
d_gene: NA

CDR3aa: CSAPRTSGRRNEQFF
CDR3nt: TGCAGTGCCCCCAGGACTAGCGGGAGGAGGAATGAGCAGTTCTTC
v_gene: TRBV20-1
abundance: few
j_gene: TRBJ2-1
d_gene: TRBD2

CDR3aa: CASSTPTSFSTDTQYF
CDR3nt: TGCGCCAGCAGCACCCCGACTAGCTTCTCCACAGATACGCAGTATTTT
v_gene: TRBV5-1
abundance: NA
j_gene: TRBJ2-3
d_gene: TRBD2

CDR3aa: CASSQPGKHYEQYF
CDR3nt: TGTGCCAGCAGCCAACCGGGAAAGCACTACGAGCAGTACTTC
v_gene: TRBV14
abundance: few
j_gene: TRBJ2-7
d_gene: NA

CDR3aa: CSVVGLSGYTF
CDR3nt: TGCAGCGTTGTAGGGCTTAGCGGCTACACCTTC
v_gene: TRBV29-1
abundance: few
j_gene: TRBJ1-2
d_gene: NA

CDR3aa: CAWSVDRDTAISGANVLTF
CDR3nt: TGTGCCTGGAGCGTTGACAGGGACACCGCTATCTCTGGGGCCAACGTCCTGACTTTC
v_gene: TRBV30
abundance: once
j_gene: TRBJ2-6
d_gene: TRBD1

CDR3aa: CASSLPGSRDDEQFF
CDR3nt: TGTGCCAGCAGCTTACCGGGTTCACGAGATGATGAGCAGTTCTTC
v_gene: TRBV5-6
abundance: NA
j_gene: TRBJ2-1
d_gene: NA

CDR3aa: CASSTRTVVVDGYTF
CDR3nt: TGTGCCAGCAGCACCCGGACGGTGGTTGTTGATGGCTACACCTTC
v_gene: TRBV13
abundance: NA
j_gene: TRBJ1-2
d_gene: NA

CDR3aa: CASSWIGSSNTGELFF
CDR3nt: TGTGCCAGCAGTTGGATCGGGAGTTCGAACACCGGGGAGCTGTTTTTT
v_gene: TRBV27
abundance: NA
j_gene: TRBJ2-2
d_gene: NA

CDR3aa: CASSQGRTSGNTIYF
CDR3nt: TGTGCCAGCAGCCAGGGACGGACCTCTGGAAACACCATATATTTT
v_gene: TRBV6-1
abundance: few
j_gene: TRBJ1-3
d_gene: NA

CDR3aa: CASSTDLYNEQFF
CDR3nt: TGTGCCAGCAGCACGGACCTGTACAATGAGCAGTTCTTC
v_gene: TRBV6-2/TRBV6-3
abundance: few
j_gene: TRBJ2-1
d_gene: NA

CDR3aa: CASSISGGMNEQFF
CDR3nt: TGTGCCAGCAGTATCAGCGGGGGGATGAATGAGCAGTTCTTC
v_gene: TRBV6-1
abundance: NA
j_gene: TRBJ2-1
d_gene: TRBD2

CDR3aa: CSATTGRFYEQYF
CDR3nt: TGCAGTGCCACGACTGGGCGATTTTACGAGCAGTACTTC
v_gene: TRBV20-1
abundance: NA
j_gene: TRBJ2-7
d_gene: NA

CDR3aa: CATTPGEREKLFF
CDR3nt: TGTGCCACCACACCTGGGGAAAGGGAAAAACTGTTTTTT
v_gene: TRBV7-9
abundance: many
j_gene: TRBJ1-4
d_gene: NA

CDR3aa: CASSEARWGGNEQFF
CDR3nt: TGTGCCAGCAGTGAAGCGCGATGGGGGGGCAATGAGCAGTTCTTC
v_gene: TRBV6-1
abundance: NA
j_gene: TRBJ2-1
d_gene: TRBD2

CDR3aa: CSARGYEETQYF
CDR3nt: TGCAGTGCTAGGGGCTATGAAGAGACCCAGTACTTC
v_gene: TRBV20-1
abundance: NA
j_gene: TRBJ2-5
d_gene: NA

CDR3aa: CSARDGSGTSGARSYNEQFF
CDR3nt: TGCAGTGCTAGAGATGGCTCCGGGACTAGCGGGGCCCGCTCCTACAATGAGCAGTTCTTC
v_gene: TRBV20-1
abundance: NA
j_gene: TRBJ2-1
d_gene: TRBD2

CDR3aa: CASTLVGGDGWNNEQFF
CDR3nt: TGTGCCAGCACCCTAGTGGGCGGGGACGGATGGAACAATGAGCAGTTCTTC
v_gene: TRBV7-8
abundance: few
j_gene: TRBJ2-1
d_gene: NA

CDR3aa: CASSLVQASGSYEQYF
CDR3nt: TGTGCCAGCAGCTTAGTCCAGGCTAGCGGATCCTACGAGCAGTACTTC
v_gene: TRBV7-8
abundance: NA
j_gene: TRBJ2-7
d_gene: TRBD2

CDR3aa: CAWSHPLGLAGAYEQFF
CDR3nt: TGTGCCTGGAGTCATCCCTTGGGACTAGCGGGAGCATATGAGCAGTTCTTC
v_gene: TRBV30
abundance: few
j_gene: TRBJ2-1
d_gene: TRBD2

CDR3aa: CASSSPGVGTEAFF
CDR3nt: TGTGCCAGCAGTTCCCCCGGTGTGGGCACTGAAGCTTTCTTT
v_gene: TRBV12-3/TRBV12-4
abundance: few
j_gene: TRBJ1-1
d_gene: NA

CDR3aa: CASSVEEWQETQYF
CDR3nt: TGTGCCAGCAGCGTAGAGGAATGGCAAGAGACCCAGTACTTC
v_gene: TRBV9
abundance: few
j_gene: TRBJ2-5
d_gene: NA

CDR3aa: CASSPPVASEQFF
CDR3nt: TGTGCCAGCAGCCCCCCAGTCGCCAGTGAGCAGTTCTTC
v_gene: TRBV3-1
abundance: NA
j_gene: TRBJ2-1
d_gene: NA

CDR3aa: CSAAPVTEAFF
CDR3nt: TGCAGTGCTGCCCCAGTCACTGAAGCTTTCTTT
v_gene: TRBV20-1
abundance: NA
j_gene: TRBJ1-1
d_gene: NA

CDR3aa: CASSQDPRGIPQNIQYF
CDR3nt: TGCGCCAGCAGCCAAGATCCTAGAGGGATACCCCAAAACATTCAGTACTTC
v_gene: TRBV4-1
abundance: few
j_gene: TRBJ2-4
d_gene: NA

CDR3aa: CASSVDGTSGTYEQYF
CDR3nt: TGTGCCAGCAGCGTAGATGGGACTAGCGGGACCTACGAGCAGTACTTC
v_gene: TRBV9
abundance: few
j_gene: TRBJ2-7
d_gene: TRBD2

CDR3aa: CASSLGEQFF
CDR3nt: TGTGCCAGCAGTTTAGGTGAGCAGTTCTTC
v_gene: TRBV12-3/TRBV12-4
abundance: many
j_gene: TRBJ2-1
d_gene: NA

CDR3aa: CSARGTGGVTEAFF
CDR3nt: TGCAGTGCTAGAGGTACAGGGGGCGTTACTGAAGCTTTCTTT
v_gene: TRBV20-1
abundance: NA
j_gene: TRBJ1-1
d_gene: TRBD1

CDR3aa: CASSQVVRELTNTGELFF
CDR3nt: TGTGCCAGCAGCCAAGTTGTCCGGGAGCTAACGAACACCGGGGAGCTGTTTTTT
v_gene: TRBV3-1
abundance: few
j_gene: TRBJ2-2
d_gene: NA

CDR3aa: CASSLIDRVGTDEQFF
CDR3nt: TGTGCCAGCAGTTTAATCGACAGGGTAGGGACAGATGAGCAGTTCTTC
v_gene: TRBV27
abundance: NA
j_gene: TRBJ2-1
d_gene: TRBD1

CDR3aa: CASSQERGDDEQFF
CDR3nt: TGCGCCAGCAGCCAAGAGCGGGGGGACGATGAGCAGTTCTTC
v_gene: TRBV4-3
abundance: few
j_gene: TRBJ2-1
d_gene: TRBD2